Listed below are T cell receptor beta chains from one sample, sequenced in a study of CD8+ T cells in alopecia areata. Assay used: immunoSEQ multiplex PCR; TCRdb lists only in-frame clones, some missing. This table has about 130,000 clones, roughly three fifths appearing once. This material consisted of CD4+ T cells sorted from blood, taken at week 0. The receptors stem from a human donor with alopecia areata. CDR3s include the opening cysteine and the closing phenylalanine or tryptophan. D genes are given only for firm matches. Where a row states a size, it is once, few, many or the class of an expanded clone; other rows omit it.

size,V,J,D,DNA,CDR3
.,TRBV29-1,TRBJ2-3,.,TGCAGCGTTGAACCCACAGATACGCAGTATTTT,CSVEPTDTQYF
.,TRBV29-1,TRBJ2-7,.,TGCAGCGTTGAAGGGTGGAGGGCCGAGCAGTACTTC,CSVEGWRAEQYF
.,TRBV5-1,TRBJ2-7,.,TGCGCCAGCAGCTGGGGGCCTTACGAGCAGTACTTC,CASSWGPYEQYF
few,TRBV15,TRBJ1-2,.,TGTGCCACCAGCAGAGATCCAACTAGCCCCGATGGCTACACCTTC,CATSRDPTSPDGYTF
.,TRBV5-6,TRBJ2-6,.,TGTGCCAGCAGCTTGGATTGGGTGGGAGTCTCTGGGGCCAACGTCCTGACTTTC,CASSLDWVGVSGANVLTF
.,TRBV6-6,TRBJ1-4,TRBD1,TGTGCCAGCAGACAGGGGCTAAATGAAAAACTGTTTTTT,CASRQGLNEKLFF
.,TRBV30,TRBJ1-2,.,TGTGCCTGGAGTGTCAAGCTAAGCTATGGCTACACCTTC,CAWSVKLSYGYTF
.,TRBV30,TRBJ1-2,.,TGTGCCTGGAGTGTACCTCTCACCTCATATGGCTACACCTTC,CAWSVPLTSYGYTF
.,TRBV25-1,TRBJ2-5,.,TGTGCCAGCAGTCACTGGGCAGGCGGGCAAGAGACCCAGTACTTC,CASSHWAGGQETQYF
.,TRBV7-2,TRBJ2-5,TRBD2,TGTGCCAGCAGCTTAGAAAGCGGGGGGGCCCAAGAGACCCAGTACTTC,CASSLESGGAQETQYF
.,TRBV6-4,TRBJ2-1,.,TGTGCCAGCAGTGACTCAACAGGCCGATTAAACAATGAGCAGTTCTTC,CASSDSTGRLNNEQFF
few,TRBV5-1,TRBJ2-3,TRBD1,TGCGCCAGCAGCTTGGACGGGACAGGGACAGATACGCAGTATTTT,CASSLDGTGTDTQYF
.,TRBV18,TRBJ2-3,.,TGTGCCAGCTCACCAGCGAGTGGTGGGGTCACAGATACGCAGTATTTT,CASSPASGGVTDTQYF
.,TRBV19,TRBJ2-7,TRBD1,TGTGCCAGTAGTATGGAGACAGGGCCAACCTACGAGCAGTACTTC,CASSMETGPTYEQYF
.,TRBV5-1,TRBJ2-1,.,TGCGCCAGCAGCTTGGGAGAATACAATGAGCAGTTCTTC,CASSLGEYNEQFF
.,TRBV7-9,TRBJ2-5,TRBD1,TGTGCCAGCAGCTTAGAAGGGGGCGAGACCCAGTACTTC,CASSLEGGETQYF
once,TRBV4-1,TRBJ2-1,.,TGCGCCAGCAGCCAAGTGGACAGTACGTCCTACAATGAGCAGTTCTTC,CASSQVDSTSYNEQFF
.,TRBV7-2,TRBJ2-7,TRBD2,TGTGCCAGCAGCTTAGGACTAGCAGCCTACGAGCAGTACTTC,CASSLGLAAYEQYF
.,TRBV4-3,TRBJ1-4,.,TGCGCCAGCAGCCAAGATTGGACAGAGAATGAAAAACTGTTTTTT,CASSQDWTENEKLFF
.,TRBV15,TRBJ2-5,.,TGTGCCACCAGCAGTGACAGCCAAGAGACCCAGTACTTC,CATSSDSQETQYF
few,TRBV29-1,TRBJ2-5,.,TGCAGCGTTGCTATCGGGACACTTCAAGAGACCCAGTACTTC,CSVAIGTLQETQYF
.,TRBV7-9,TRBJ1-6,.,TGTGCCAGCAGCTTTTTCCAGGGAAATTCACCCCTCCACTTT,CASSFFQGNSPLHF
.,TRBV30,TRBJ1-2,.,TGTGCCTGGAGTGTAAAGTCAGAGGGTGGCTACACCTTC,CAWSVKSEGGYTF
few,TRBV4-2,TRBJ2-5,.,TGTGCCAGCAGCCAAGATGTGGGAGAGACCCAGTACTTC,CASSQDVGETQYF
.,TRBV7-6,TRBJ2-5,.,TGTGCCAGCAGCTTAGGAGGGACGCCTCAAGAGACCCAGTACTTC,CASSLGGTPQETQYF
few,TRBV6-1,TRBJ1-5,TRBD1,TGTGCCAGCACCAGGACAGGGATGAATCAGCCCCAGCATTTT,CASTRTGMNQPQHF
.,TRBV5-1,TRBJ2-3,TRBD2,TGCGCCAGCAGCTTAGTCGGACTAGCGGGGAACACAGATACGCAGTATTTT,CASSLVGLAGNTDTQYF
.,TRBV2,TRBJ2-7,TRBD2,TGTGCCAGCCAAACGAACGGGGGGGCCGGCTACGAGCAGTACTTC,CASQTNGGAGYEQYF